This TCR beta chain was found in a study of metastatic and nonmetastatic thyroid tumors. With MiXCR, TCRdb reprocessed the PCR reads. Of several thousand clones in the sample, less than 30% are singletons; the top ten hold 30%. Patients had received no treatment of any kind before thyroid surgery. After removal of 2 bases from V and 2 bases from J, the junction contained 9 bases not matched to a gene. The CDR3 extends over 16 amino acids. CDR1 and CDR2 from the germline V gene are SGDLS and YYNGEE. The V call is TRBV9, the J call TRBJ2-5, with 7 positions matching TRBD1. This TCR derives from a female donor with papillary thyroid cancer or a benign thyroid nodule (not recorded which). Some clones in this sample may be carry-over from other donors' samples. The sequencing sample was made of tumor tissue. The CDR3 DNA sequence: TGTGCCAGCAGCGTGGGAGTAGGGGGCAGACAAGAGACCCAGTACTTC. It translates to CASSVGVGGRQETQYF. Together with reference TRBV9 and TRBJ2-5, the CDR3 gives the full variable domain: DSGVTQTPKHLITATGQRVTLRCSPRSGDLSVYWYQQSLDQGLQFLIQYYNGEERAKGNILERFSAQQFPDLHSELNLSSLELGDSALYFCASSVGVGGRQETQYFGPGTRLLVL.